This note documents a single T cell receptor (beta chain) sequence. The CDR3 extends over 17 amino acids. The trim removed 3 bases at V and 1 base at J, leaving 8 bases unmatched. Germline V gene sequence: CDR1 SNHLY, CDR2 FYNNEI. The table came from immunoSEQ multiplex PCR; TCRdb's copy has only in-frame clones and leaves some out. The repertoire holds some 490,000 clones, with approximately 85% as singletons. This entry belongs to a study of blood T cell repertoires in COVID-19. Study background: Samples taken during acute and convalescent COVID-19 were collected in the United States, Italy and Spain. The analysed material was cDNA or gDNA that came from T cells, B-cell-depleted T cells, or PBMCs.

This chain uses TRBV2 with TRBJ2-3, with TRBD2 matching 9 bases. This receptor was obtained from a human donor in a cohort sampled during active COVID-19. The sample consisted of peripheral blood. The CDR3: CASSDGRREGGTDTQYF. The CDR3 coding sequence is TGTGCCAGCAGTGACGGTCGGCGGGAGGGAGGCACAGATACGCAGTATTTT. Looking up the rest from reference TRBV2 and TRBJ2-3 gives the full variable domain: EPEVTQTPSHQVTQMGQEVILRCVPISNHLYFYWYRQILGQKVEFLVSFYNNEISEKSEIFDDQFSVERPDGSNFTLKIRSTKLEDSAMYFCASSDGRREGGTDTQYFGPGTRLTVL.